These T cell receptor beta chains were read from a single sample in a study of cytomegalovirus exposure and HLA in healthy donors. Clones were sequenced by immunoSEQ multiplex PCR, and TCRdb holds only the in-frame ones, with some missing. The table has around 130,000 clones, roughly 77% seen once. Input material: PBMCs. The source of these receptors is a man aged 25-40 years in good health and CMV-seronegative. CDR3s include the opening cysteine and the closing phenylalanine or tryptophan. D genes are given only for firm matches. A clone size is listed for some rows: how often the clone was seen (once, few, many), or a class if it is expanded.

CDR3: CASSDRVQLYSGANVLTF; DNA: TGTGCCAGCAGTGACAGGGTTCAACTCTACTCTGGGGCCAACGTCCTGACTTTC; size: few; D: NA; V: TRBV6-1; J: TRBJ2-6; length: 18
CDR3: CSPRSKRETSEQFF; DNA: TGCAGCCCCCGGAGTAAGCGGGAGACTAGTGAGCAGTTCTTC; size: once; D: TRBD2; V: TRBV29-1; J: TRBJ2-1; length: 14
CDR3: CASSDTSGKRTYEQYF; DNA: TGTGCCAGCAGTGATACTAGCGGGAAAAGGACCTACGAGCAGTACTTC; size: once; D: TRBD2; V: TRBV25-1; J: TRBJ2-7; length: 16
CDR3: CAIRPTGRAYEQYF; DNA: TGTGCCATCAGACCAACAGGACGAGCCTACGAGCAGTACTTC; size: few; D: NA; V: TRBV10-3; J: TRBJ2-7; length: 14
CDR3: CASSLARGRGDGYTF; DNA: TGTGCCAGCAGCTTGGCCAGGGGCCGGGGTGATGGCTACACCTTC; size: NA; D: NA; V: TRBV5-4; J: TRBJ1-2; length: 15
CDR3: CASSRRQINQPQHF; DNA: TGTGCCAGTAGTAGGAGGCAAATCAATCAGCCCCAGCATTTT; size: once; D: NA; V: TRBV19; J: TRBJ1-5; length: 14
CDR3: CASSRGLDRGRNTEAFF; DNA: TGTGCCAGCAGCAGGGGTTTGGACAGGGGAAGGAACACTGAAGCTTTCTTT; size: NA; D: TRBD1; V: TRBV5-6; J: TRBJ1-1; length: 17
CDR3: CASSFTRDSYGYTF; DNA: TGTGCCAGCAGCTTCACCCGGGACAGCTATGGCTACACCTTC; size: few; D: TRBD1; V: TRBV11-2; J: TRBJ1-2; length: 14
CDR3: CASSFSGRNSGNTIYF; DNA: TGTGCCAGCAGCTTTAGTGGGAGAAACTCTGGAAACACCATATATTTT; size: NA; D: NA; V: TRBV7-8; J: TRBJ1-3; length: 16
CDR3: CASSLTVPSYNEQFF; DNA: TGCGCCAGCAGCCTGACAGTTCCCTCCTACAATGAGCAGTTCTTC; size: NA; D: NA; V: TRBV5-1; J: TRBJ2-1; length: 15
CDR3: CASSEKPTSGLDLYNEQFF; DNA: TGTGCCAGCAGTGAAAAGCCGACTAGCGGGCTAGATTTATACAATGAGCAGTTCTTC; size: once; D: TRBD2; V: TRBV6-1; J: TRBJ2-1; length: 19
CDR3: CASSVGLAGVSNEQFF; DNA: TGTGCCAGCAGCGTAGGACTAGCGGGAGTATCAAATGAGCAGTTCTTC; size: NA; D: TRBD2; V: TRBV9; J: TRBJ2-1; length: 16
CDR3: CASSLGLAGTDTQYF; DNA: TGTGCCAGCAGCCTCGGACTAGCGGGCACAGATACGCAGTATTTT; size: NA; D: TRBD2; V: TRBV7-2; J: TRBJ2-3; length: 15
CDR3: CASSPLFSNEQFF; DNA: TGTGCCAGCAGCCCCCTTTTTAGCAATGAGCAGTTCTTC; size: NA; D: NA; V: TRBV11-3; J: TRBJ2-1; length: 13
CDR3: CASRGPDSNEQFF; DNA: TGTGCCAGCAGGGGCCCCGATAGCAATGAGCAGTTCTTC; size: NA; D: NA; V: TRBV6-5; J: TRBJ2-1; length: 13
CDR3: CAISPTYNEQFF; DNA: TGTGCCATCAGCCCTACCTACAATGAGCAGTTCTTC; size: once; D: NA; V: TRBV10-3; J: TRBJ2-1; length: 12
CDR3: CASNQRLPLYEQYF; DNA: TGTGCCAGCAATCAGAGGCTACCCCTCTACGAGCAGTACTTC; size: NA; D: NA; V: TRBV28; J: TRBJ2-7; length: 14
CDR3: CASSPVAGGYNEQFF; DNA: TGTGCCAGTAGTCCAGTAGCGGGAGGGTACAATGAGCAGTTCTTC; size: NA; D: TRBD2; V: TRBV19; J: TRBJ2-1; length: 15
CDR3: CASSTHGLAGTNTGELFF; DNA: TGTGCCAGTAGTACCCACGGTCTAGCGGGGACCAACACCGGGGAGCTGTTTTTT; size: NA; D: TRBD2; V: TRBV19; J: TRBJ2-2; length: 18
CDR3: CASSPTGIVTEQFF; DNA: TGTGCCAGCAGCCCGACAGGGATTGTCACTGAGCAGTTCTTC; size: NA; D: TRBD1; V: TRBV6-1; J: TRBJ2-1; length: 14
CDR3: CASSDQTVSSYNSPLHF; DNA: TGTGCCAGCAGTGATCAGACAGTTTCCTCCTATAATTCACCCCTCCACTTT; size: NA; D: NA; V: TRBV2; J: TRBJ1-6; length: 17
CDR3: CASRGQLATYEQYF; DNA: TGTGCCAGCAGGGGACAGCTTGCAACCTACGAGCAGTACTTC; size: NA; D: TRBD1; V: TRBV2; J: TRBJ2-7; length: 14
CDR3: CASRDLYYNEQFF; DNA: TGTGCCAGTAGGGACTTATACTACAATGAGCAGTTCTTC; size: few; D: NA; V: TRBV19; J: TRBJ2-1; length: 13
CDR3: CASSGTSGRASGETQYF; DNA: TGTGCCAGCAGCGGGACTAGCGGGAGGGCCAGTGGGGAGACCCAGTACTTC; size: NA; D: TRBD2; V: TRBV7-9; J: TRBJ2-5; length: 17
CDR3: CSVEGEGGARTEAFF; DNA: TGCAGCGTTGAGGGGGAGGGGGGGGCAAGGACTGAAGCTTTCTTT; size: NA; D: NA; V: TRBV29-1; J: TRBJ1-1; length: 15
CDR3: CASSQDVKGIVTNEKLFF; DNA: TGCGCCAGCAGCCAAGATGTTAAGGGGATTGTAACTAATGAAAAACTGTTTTTT; size: NA; D: NA; V: TRBV4-3; J: TRBJ1-4; length: 18
CDR3: CASSLVSGQRSGNTIYF; DNA: TGTGCCAGCAGCTTAGTCTCGGGACAAAGATCTGGAAACACCATATATTTT; size: NA; D: NA; V: TRBV7-9; J: TRBJ1-3; length: 17
CDR3: CASLGSYTGELFF; DNA: TGTGCCAGCCTCGGTAGTTACACCGGGGAGCTGTTTTTT; size: NA; D: NA; V: TRBV2; J: TRBJ2-2; length: 13
CDR3: CASSRDRSKNIQYF; DNA: TGTGCCAGCAGCCGGGACAGAAGCAAAAACATTCAGTACTTC; size: NA; D: TRBD1; V: TRBV5-6; J: TRBJ2-4; length: 14
CDR3: CASSQAGVGNEQFF; DNA: TGTGCCAGCAGCCAAGCGGGAGTCGGTAATGAGCAGTTCTTC; size: NA; D: NA; V: TRBV4-2; J: TRBJ2-1; length: 14
CDR3: CASSFLSGEAQYF; DNA: TGTGCCAGCAGCTTTTTGTCCGGGGAGGCTCAATACTTC; size: few; D: NA; V: TRBV7-9; J: TRBJ2-7; length: 13
CDR3: CASSYSAGAINEQFF; DNA: TGTGCCAGCAGTTATTCTGCGGGGGCCATTAATGAGCAGTTCTTC; size: NA; D: NA; V: TRBV6-6; J: TRBJ2-1; length: 15
CDR3: CASSSTENTEAFF; DNA: TGTGCCAGCAGCTCGACAGAGAACACTGAAGCTTTCTTT; size: few; D: NA; V: TRBV11-2; J: TRBJ1-1; length: 13
CDR3: CASSQREGGSPLHF; DNA: TGTGCCAGCAGCCAGCGGGAAGGAGGATCACCCCTCCACTTT; size: few; D: NA; V: TRBV7-9; J: TRBJ1-6; length: 14
CDR3: CASSLVAVISEAFF; DNA: TGTGCCAGCAGCTTGGTTGCGGTGATATCTGAAGCTTTCTTT; size: NA; D: NA; V: TRBV5-6; J: TRBJ1-1; length: 14
CDR3: CASSLVVWEGTEEAFF; DNA: TGTGCCAGCAGCTTAGTGGTGTGGGAGGGGACCGAAGAAGCTTTCTTT; size: NA; D: NA; V: TRBV7-8; J: TRBJ1-1; length: 16
CDR3: CASSPTPGAGLNEQFF; DNA: TGCGCCAGCAGCCCGACCCCCGGCGCGGGGCTGAATGAGCAGTTCTTC; size: NA; D: NA; V: TRBV4-3; J: TRBJ2-1; length: 16
CDR3: CAIRPTGDYGYTF; DNA: TGTGCCATCAGGCCTACAGGGGACTATGGCTACACCTTC; size: NA; D: TRBD1; V: TRBV10-3; J: TRBJ1-2; length: 13
CDR3: CAWRCRRSTGELFF; DNA: TGTGCCTGGAGATGCCGCCGCAGCACCGGGGAGCTGTTTTTT; size: NA; D: NA; V: TRBV30; J: TRBJ2-2; length: 14
CDR3: CASSYGGQDYNEQFF; DNA: TGTGCCAGCAGCTACGGCGGGCAGGACTACAATGAGCAGTTCTTC; size: NA; D: NA; V: TRBV5-4; J: TRBJ2-1; length: 15
CDR3: CAIRGGASTDTQYF; DNA: TGTGCAATCCGGGGCGGGGCTAGCACAGATACGCAGTATTTT; size: NA; D: NA; V: TRBV6-6; J: TRBJ2-3; length: 14
CDR3: CASSPDRDRVNTEAFF; DNA: TGTGCCAGCAGCCCAGACCGGGACAGGGTGAACACTGAAGCTTTCTTT; size: NA; D: TRBD1; V: TRBV13; J: TRBJ1-1; length: 16
CDR3: CASSRGINQPQHF; DNA: TGTGCCAGCAGCAGGGGGATAAATCAGCCCCAGCATTTT; size: NA; D: TRBD1; V: TRBV28; J: TRBJ1-5; length: 13
CDR3: CASSLGGVKTYEQYF; DNA: TGTGCCAGCAGTTTGGGGGGGGTTAAAACCTACGAGCAGTACTTC; size: NA; D: TRBD2; V: TRBV28; J: TRBJ2-7; length: 15
CDR3: CASSLVSREGTDTQYF; DNA: TGTGCCAGCAGCTTGGTTTCGCGGGAAGGAACAGATACGCAGTATTTT; size: NA; D: NA; V: TRBV5-6; J: TRBJ2-3; length: 16
CDR3: CASSEDQGAYNEQFF; DNA: TGTGCCAGCAGTGAAGACCAGGGGGCTTACAATGAGCAGTTCTTC; size: NA; D: TRBD1; V: TRBV2; J: TRBJ2-1; length: 15
CDR3: CASSSLQEDRKETQYF; DNA: TGTGCCAGCAGTTCTTTGCAAGAGGACAGGAAAGAGACCCAGTACTTC; size: NA; D: TRBD1; V: TRBV28; J: TRBJ2-5; length: 16
CDR3: CAISHGVNTEAFF; DNA: TGTGCCATCAGTCACGGTGTGAACACTGAAGCTTTCTTT; size: NA; D: NA; V: TRBV10-3; J: TRBJ1-1; length: 13
CDR3: CATSGPGQGAVNSPLHF; DNA: TGTGCCACCAGCGGACCGGGACAGGGGGCTGTTAATTCACCCCTCCACTTT; size: once; D: TRBD1; V: TRBV15; J: TRBJ1-6; length: 17
CDR3: CASSFGTLNEQFF; DNA: TGTGCCAGCAGCTTCGGGACTCTCAATGAGCAGTTCTTC; size: few; D: NA; V: TRBV5-4; J: TRBJ2-1; length: 13
CDR3: CASSRGGRETQYF; DNA: TGTGCCAGCAGCCGGGGTGGCAGGGAGACCCAGTACTTC; size: NA; D: NA; V: TRBV6-6; J: TRBJ2-5; length: 13
CDR3: CASSWRPDQPQHF; DNA: TGTGCCAGCAGTTGGAGACCAGATCAGCCCCAGCATTTT; size: once; D: NA; V: TRBV6-5; J: TRBJ1-5; length: 13